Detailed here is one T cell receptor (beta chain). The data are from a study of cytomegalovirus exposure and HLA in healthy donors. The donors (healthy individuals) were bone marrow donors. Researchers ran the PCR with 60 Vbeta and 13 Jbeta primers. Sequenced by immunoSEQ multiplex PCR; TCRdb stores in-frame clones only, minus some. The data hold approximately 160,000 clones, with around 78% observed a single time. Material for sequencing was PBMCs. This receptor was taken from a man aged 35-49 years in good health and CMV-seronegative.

The CDR3 loop reads CASSSTGDSYEQYF. CDR3 sequence (DNA): TGTGCCAGCAGTTCCACAGGAGACTCCTACGAGCAGTACTTC. V gene TRBV28 combines with J gene TRBJ2-7, with D tentatively TRBD1 (5 bases). The CDR3 totals 14 residues. Germline values: CDR1 MDHEN, CDR2 SYDVKM. Trimming removed 4 bases from V and 0 bases from J, with 10 bases in between.